This section outlines one T cell receptor (beta chain) sequence together with its context. Its specificity is unknown. The record originates from a study of PD-1 blockade in mismatch repair-deficient tumors. Study summary: Patients had 11 to 13 mismatch repair-deficient cancer types and were previously treated and progressing.

V was clipped by 4 bases and J by 5 bases, with 15 bases between them. In germline, CDR1 is SGHRS, CDR2 YFSETQ. The CDR3 spans 15 residues. The TCR-sequenced patients were a few responders to pembrolizumab. The study's findings and limits: Tumor-resident clones, often absent from pretreatment blood, expanded after pembrolizumab and then contracted.

The data were produced by immunoSEQ multiplex PCR, yet TCRdb's version contains in-frame clones alone and is incomplete. The table lists 100,000 to 150,000 clones, approximately 90% of them singletons. The material was peripheral blood, obtained 44 weeks after starting pembrolizumab. This clonotype was obtained from an adult with mismatch repair-deficient cancer. The chain couples TRBV5-1 to TRBJ2-2; tentative D call: TRBD2 (5 bases). The CDR3 DNA follows: TGCGCCAGCAGCACGGACGGAGGACCTACCGGGGAGCTGTTTTTT. This translates into CASSTDGGPTGELFF.